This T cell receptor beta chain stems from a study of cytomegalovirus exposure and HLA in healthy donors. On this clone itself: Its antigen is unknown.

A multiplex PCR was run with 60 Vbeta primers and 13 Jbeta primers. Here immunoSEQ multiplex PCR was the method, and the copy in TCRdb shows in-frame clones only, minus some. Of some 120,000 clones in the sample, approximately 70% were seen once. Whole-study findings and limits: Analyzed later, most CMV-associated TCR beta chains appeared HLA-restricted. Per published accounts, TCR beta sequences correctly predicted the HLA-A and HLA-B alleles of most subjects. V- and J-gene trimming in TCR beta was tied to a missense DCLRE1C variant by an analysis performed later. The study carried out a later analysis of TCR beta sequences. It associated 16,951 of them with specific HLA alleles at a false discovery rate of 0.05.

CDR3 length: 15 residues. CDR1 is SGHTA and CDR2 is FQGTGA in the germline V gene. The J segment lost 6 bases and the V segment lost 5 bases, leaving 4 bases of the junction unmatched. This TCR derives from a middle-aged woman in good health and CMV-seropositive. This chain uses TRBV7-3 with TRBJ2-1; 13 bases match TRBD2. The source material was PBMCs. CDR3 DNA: TGTGCCAGCAGCCATGGACTAGCGGGAGTCAATGAGCAGTTCTTC. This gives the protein CASSHGLAGVNEQFF. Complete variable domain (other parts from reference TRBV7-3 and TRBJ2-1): GAGVSQTPSNKVTEKGKYVELRCDPISGHTALYWYRQSLGQGPEFLIYFQGTGAADDSGLPNDRFFAVRPEGSVSTLKIQRTERGDSAVYLCASSHGLAGVNEQFFGPGTRLTVL.